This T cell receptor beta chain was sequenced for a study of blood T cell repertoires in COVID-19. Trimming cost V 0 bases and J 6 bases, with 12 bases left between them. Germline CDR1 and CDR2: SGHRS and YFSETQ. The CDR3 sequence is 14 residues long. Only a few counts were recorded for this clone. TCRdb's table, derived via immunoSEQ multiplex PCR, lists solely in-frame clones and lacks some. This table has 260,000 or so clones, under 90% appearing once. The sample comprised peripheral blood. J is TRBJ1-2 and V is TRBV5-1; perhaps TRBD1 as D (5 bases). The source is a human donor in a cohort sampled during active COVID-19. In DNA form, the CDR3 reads TGCGCCAGCAGCTTGGACACGACGGGGGATGGCTACACCTTC. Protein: CASSLDTTGDGYTF.